This passage covers 5 T cell receptor beta chains from one sample sequenced in a study of blood T cells in healthy people across ages. Combining a sample-barcoded 5' primer with a J-beta primer mix, a second PCR ran for about 7 to 12 cycles. One entry per CDR3 protein results from TCRdb running MiXCR on the 5' RACE reads. The data contain 1.8 million or so distinct CDR3 sequences, 35% to 50% of them singletons. The sample was blood. The receptors shown here come from a human donor in good health.

The chain joins TRBV11-3 to TRBJ2-5, with 7 bases that match TRBD2. The tail of the sequence fits TRBJ2-7 better, so the J call may be wrong. The CDR3 consists of 15 residues. CDR1 is SGHNT and CDR2 is YENEEA in the germline V gene. The CDR3 DNA reads as TGTGCCAGCAGCGCCGAAAGCGGGGTAGCCTACGAGCAGTACTTC. This sequence encodes CASSAESGVAYEQYF.

This clonotype was seen a handful of times. V usage is TRBV4-1 and J usage is TRBJ1-5; D is undetermined. The V gene lost 1 base and the J gene lost 3 bases, with 7 bases spanning the gap. Per germline, CDR1 MGHRA and CDR2 YSYEKL. CDR3 length equals 14 residues. In DNA form, the CDR3 reads TGCGCCAGCAGCCAAGGACGGGACAATCAGCCCCAGCATTTT. Residues: CASSQGRDNQPQHF.

Concerning this clonotype itself: The junction shows a germline mismatch at one end, possibly a read error. The J gene is TRBJ2-5, the V gene TRBV2; TRBD1 agrees at 8 bases. The CDR3 is made up of 13 amino acids. Germline V CDR1 and CDR2: SNHLY, FYNNEI. Here the CDR3 reads CANSGDRQETRFF. The CDR3 DNA sequence: TGTGCCAACAGTGGGGACAGGCAAGAGACCCGGTTCTTC.

This clonotype was seen a handful of times. The chain carries TRBV2 and TRBJ1-2; 7 nucleotides match TRBD1. With 8 bases clipped from V and 2 bases from J, the junction kept 14 bases outside the gene matches. CDR3 length: 16 residues. Germline assignment: CDR1 SNHLY and CDR2 FYNNEI. The DNA for the CDR3 is TGTGCCAGCGACCCTACCGGGACAGCCCTAAACTATGGCTACACCTTC. Translated, it gives CASDPTGTALNYGYTF.

The chain combines TRBV7-2 with TRBJ1-1, with TRBD1 identical over 8 bases. Germline V CDR1 and CDR2: SGHTA, FQGNSA. V trimming: 4 bases; J trimming: 3 bases; junction bases outside the gene matches: 7. The length of the CDR3 is 15 residues. CDR3 region: CASSYQGALYTEAFF. As DNA, the CDR3 is TGTGCCAGCAGCTACCAGGGGGCGCTTTACACTGAAGCTTTCTTT.